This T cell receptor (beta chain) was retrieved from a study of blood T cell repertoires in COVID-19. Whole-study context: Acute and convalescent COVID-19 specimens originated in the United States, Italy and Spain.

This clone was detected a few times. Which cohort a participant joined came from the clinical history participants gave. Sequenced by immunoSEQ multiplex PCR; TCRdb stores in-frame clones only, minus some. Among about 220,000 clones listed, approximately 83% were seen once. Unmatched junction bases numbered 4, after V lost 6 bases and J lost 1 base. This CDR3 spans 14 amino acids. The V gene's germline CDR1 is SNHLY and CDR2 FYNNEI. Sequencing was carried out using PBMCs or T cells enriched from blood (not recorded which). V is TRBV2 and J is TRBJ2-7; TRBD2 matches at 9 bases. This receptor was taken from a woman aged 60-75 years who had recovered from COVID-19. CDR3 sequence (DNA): TGTGCCAGCAGGCTAGCGGGACAGTCCTACGAGCAGTACTTC. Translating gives CASRLAGQSYEQYF.